These T cell receptor beta chains were read from a single sample in a study of early T cells in non-severe SARS-CoV-2 infection. In TCRdb, the 5' RACE reads were re-called with MiXCR into one record per CDR3 protein. The table shows about 48,000 distinct CDR3 sequences, with roughly 7.7% occurring only once. What was sequenced was whole blood. These receptors came from an adult who was a healthcare worker with PCR-confirmed SARS-CoV-2 infection or an uninfected control (not recorded which). The CDR3 runs from the conserved cysteine through the conserved F or W. The D gene is left open where the match is weak. Clone sizes are given selectively: once, few, many, or a class where the clone is expanded.

TRBD1	TRBV20-1	many	TRBJ2-3	CSAPRTGATDTQYF	TGCAGTGCGCCCCGGACAGGGGCCACAGATACGCAGTATTTT
.	TRBV28	many	TRBJ2-1	CASSPRTASSYNEQFF	TGTGCCAGCAGTCCCCGGACAGCTAGCTCCTACAATGAGCAGTTCTTC
TRBD1	TRBV20-1	few	TRBJ1-4	CSAPTGATNEKLFF	TGCAGTGCGCCCACAGGGGCAACTAATGAAAAACTGTTTTTT
TRBD2	TRBV19	many	TRBJ2-1	CASSRGGFSYNEQFF	TGTGCCAGTAGTAGGGGGGGGTTCTCCTACAATGAGCAGTTCTTC
.	TRBV11-2	many	TRBJ2-1	CASSLFRSGSRGNEQFF	TGTGCCAGCAGCTTATTCAGGAGCGGGTCCCGGGGCAATGAGCAGTTCTTC
TRBD2	TRBV10-3	many	TRBJ2-7	CAISDGTSGGYSYEQYF	TGTGCCATCAGTGATGGGACTAGCGGGGGGTACTCCTACGAGCAGTACTTC
TRBD2	TRBV29-1	many	TRBJ2-3	CSVIAGGRDTQYF	TGCAGCGTTATAGCGGGGGGCCGAGATACGCAGTATTTT
.	TRBV20-1	many	TRBJ1-1	CSASGGSLTEAFF	TGCAGTGCCAGCGGGGGCTCCCTCACTGAAGCTTTCTTT
.	TRBV14	few	TRBJ2-7	CASKHEQYF	TGTGCCAGCAAGCACGAGCAGTACTTC
.	TRBV20-1	many	TRBJ2-7	CSASGDNYEQYF	TGCAGTGCTTCGGGGGACAATTACGAGCAGTACTTC
TRBD1	TRBV3-1	many	TRBJ2-2	CASRRDRGSGELFF	TGTGCCAGCAGGAGAGACAGGGGTAGTGGGGAGCTGTTTTTT
.	TRBV15	.	TRBJ2-5	CATRRDIQETQYF	TGTGCCACCAGACGGGACATCCAAGAGACCCAGTACTTC
TRBD1	TRBV2	many	TRBJ2-2	CASIRTGVGTGELFF	TGTGCCAGCATTAGGACAGGGGTTGGTACCGGGGAGCTGTTTTTT
.	TRBV18	many	TRBJ1-6	CASSPFLGPGGSPLHF	TGTGCCAGCTCACCCTTTTTGGGGCCGGGAGGTTCACCCCTCCACTTT
.	TRBV20-1	many	TRBJ1-5	CSAIEDRRGSNQPQHF	TGCAGTGCCATAGAAGACAGGCGAGGGAGCAATCAGCCCCAGCATTTT
.	TRBV3-1	many	TRBJ1-2	CASSQGGTWGSGYTF	TGTGCCAGCAGCCAAGGCGGGACATGGGGTAGTGGCTACACCTTC
.	TRBV3-1	many	TRBJ1-4	CASSQEAGFHEKLFF	TGTGCCAGCAGCCAAGAGGCAGGGTTTCATGAAAAACTGTTTTTT
.	TRBV27	many	TRBJ2-3	CASSFLGWRGTDTQYF	TGTGCCAGCAGTTTTTTAGGGTGGCGAGGCACAGATACGCAGTATTTT
.	TRBV20-1	many	TRBJ1-6	CSAKGQLYNSPLHF	TGCAGTGCTAAAGGACAGCTGTATAATTCACCCCTCCACTTT
TRBD1	TRBV20-1	many	TRBJ1-1	CSAGQGLNTEAFF	TGCAGTGCTGGACAGGGCCTGAACACTGAAGCTTTCTTT
.	TRBV7-9	few	TRBJ1-2	CALRDGGVGYTF	TGTGCCCTCAGGGATGGGGGCGTTGGCTACACCTTC
TRBD2	TRBV12-3/TRBV12-4	few	TRBJ2-2	CASSFSGLATGELFF	TGTGCCAGCAGTTTTTCGGGACTAGCAACCGGGGAGCTGTTTTTT
.	TRBV4-1	few	TRBJ2-3	CASSRTGWGTDTQYF	TGCGCCAGCAGCCGCACAGGTTGGGGCACAGATACGCAGTATTTT
.	TRBV28	many	TRBJ2-2	CASRPPGSGELFF	TGTGCCAGCAGACCCCCCGGGTCCGGGGAGCTGTTTTTT
.	TRBV6-2/TRBV6-3	many	TRBJ2-1	CASSYSGAQGYNEQFF	TGTGCCAGCAGTTACTCGGGTGCTCAGGGATACAATGAGCAGTTCTTC
TRBD2	TRBV11-2	few	TRBJ2-1	CASRPGLGRVNEQFF	TGTGCCAGCAGGCCGGGACTAGGGAGGGTGAATGAGCAGTTCTTC
.	TRBV5-4	many	TRBJ2-2	CASSPDSGTTNTGELFF	TGTGCCAGCAGCCCGGACTCCGGGACGACGAACACCGGGGAGCTGTTTTTT
TRBD1	TRBV20-1	many	TRBJ2-7	CSARDWRQGYEQYF	TGCAGTGCTAGAGATTGGAGACAGGGCTACGAGCAGTACTTC
.	TRBV7-9	few	TRBJ1-1	CASSLAIEGAEAFF	TGTGCCAGCAGCTTAGCCATTGAGGGGGCTGAAGCTTTCTTT
.	TRBV20-1	many	TRBJ2-2	CSARDLRQGTGELFF	TGCAGTGCTAGAGATTTAAGGCAGGGCACCGGGGAGCTGTTTTTT
TRBD1	TRBV4-1	many	TRBJ1-2	CASSGTGGNYGYTF	TGCGCCAGCAGCGGGACAGGGGGGAACTATGGCTACACCTTC
TRBD1	TRBV12-3/TRBV12-4	many	TRBJ1-1	CASSPTTGWRTEAFF	TGTGCCAGCAGTCCGACGACAGGGTGGAGAACTGAAGCTTTCTTT
TRBD2	TRBV30	many	TRBJ2-7	CAWSVPGRYEQYF	TGTGCCTGGAGTGTACCCGGGAGGTACGAGCAGTACTTC